Listed here are 27 T cell receptor beta chains from one sample, sequenced in a study of shared clonotypes between healthy human individuals (dated by TCRdb to the early 2020s). Library preparation employed the immunoSEQ multiplex PCR assay. Held by TCRdb, this immuneACCESS table contains in-frame sequences only and omits some clones. Under half of the omission traces to an unresolved V gene where checked; the cause of the rest is unknown. This sample has approximately 120,000 clones in its table, and under 70% of those were observed once. Of the sample, under 25% falls within the top ten clones. What was sequenced was memory CD8+ T cells sorted from blood. What this sample's cell subset or site label stands for: CD45RO+ cells pooled with CCR7-negative TemRA cells. The source is a woman younger than 45 in good health.

V is TRBV27 and J is TRBJ2-7; TRBD1 aligns across 7 bases. The CDR3 sequence is 14 residues long. Losses at the gene ends were 5 bases for V and 4 bases for J; bases not matched to a gene: 8. Germline values: CDR1 MNHEY, CDR2 SMNVEV (reference sequence). In nucleotides, the CDR3 is TGTGCCAGCAGTCCAACCGGGACAGCATACGAGCAGTACTTC. Translating it yields CASSPTGTAYEQYF.

The genes are TRBV10-1 and TRBJ1-5; D is uncertain. The ends were cut back, 3 bases at V and 7 bases at J, with 16 bases in the middle. The CDR3 spans 15 residues. From germline, CDR1 is WNHNN and CDR2 SYGVQD (reference sequence). The CDR3 nucleotides are TGCGCCAGCAGTGACCCCGACGGGTTCCAACAGCCCCAGCATTTT. Its translation is CASSDPDGFQQPQHF.

As to this clone: In the same sample, other DNA sequences code for this CDR3. V usage is TRBV5-4 and J usage is TRBJ1-2; 9 bases are a match to TRBD1. The CDR3 contains 14 residues. CDR1 SGHNT and CDR2 YYREEE come from the germline V gene (reference sequence). With V trimmed by 1 base and J by 6 bases, 4 bases remained unmatched. The DNA of the CDR3 is TGTGCCAGCAGCTTGCAACAGGGGGCCGATGGCTACACCTTC. It is translated as CASSLQQGADGYTF.

The CDR3 sequence is CASSPTRNTGELFF. The DNA for the CDR3 is TGCGCCAGCAGCCCGACACGAAACACCGGGGAGCTGTTTTTT. The rearrangement uses TRBV5-1 and TRBJ2-2; D is undetermined. Trimming shortened V by 4 bases and J by 2 bases, and 9 bases separated the two germline ends. From germline, CDR1 is SGHRS and CDR2 YFSETQ. CDR3 size: 14 residues.

The chain carries TRBV7-2 and TRBJ1-5; TRBD1 might be the D (5 bases). This CDR3 has 14 residues. Trimming removed 5 bases at V and 6 bases at J, with 14 bases between. Germline assignment: CDR1 SGHTA and CDR2 FQGNSA. CDR3 in DNA: TGTGCCAGCAGCCACGCCGGGGGAGGTCAGCCCCAGCATTTT. This sequence encodes CASSHAGGGQPQHF.

The rearrangement links TRBV25-1 to TRBJ2-5; the match to TRBD2 covers 10 bases. Germline-derived CDR1 and CDR2 are MGHDK and SYGVNS. V trimming: 2 bases; J trimming: 2 bases; junction bases outside the gene matches: 8. There are 17 residues in the CDR3. The CDR3 region has the DNA TGTGCCAGCAGTGAACAGCTAGCGGGAGTCTTACAAGAGACCCAGTACTTC. This gives the protein CASSEQLAGVLQETQYF.

This rearrangement joins TRBV11-2 to TRBJ1-2; D is possibly TRBD1 (6 bases). V was trimmed by 4 bases and J by 4 bases, leaving 13 bases between them. Looked up from germline, CDR1 is SGHAT and CDR2 is FQNNGV. The CDR3 sequence is 14 residues long. As DNA, the CDR3 is TGTGCCAGCAGCTCCCCCCCGGGGGCCTATGGCTACACCTTC. This gives the protein CASSSPPGAYGYTF.

The sample holds one count of this clone. This chain connects TRBV28 to TRBJ2-7, with D possibly being TRBD1 or TRBD2 (5 bases each). The CDR3 consists of 15 residues. Germline CDR1 reads MDHEN; CDR2 reads SYDVKM. Trimming removed 9 bases at V and 1 base at J, with 19 bases between. CDR3 sequence: CASTTVLEGSYEQYF. CDR3 nucleotide sequence: TGTGCCAGTACAACCGTACTCGAGGGGTCCTACGAGCAGTACTTC.

This chain joins TRBV15 and TRBJ2-7; 11 bases match TRBD2. The CDR3 spans 13 residues. The junction had 4 bases not matched to a gene; V was cut back by 4 bases and J by 8 bases. The germline V gene has CDR1 LNHNV and CDR2 YYDKDF (reference sequence). CDR3 protein: CATSTTSGEKQYF. CDR3 sequence (DNA): TGTGCCACCAGCACGACTAGCGGGGAGAAGCAGTACTTC.

This clone was observed a few times. The genes are TRBV29-1 and TRBJ2-3, with TRBD2 identical over 9 bases. Germline loops: CDR1 SQVTM, CDR2 ANQGSEA. This CDR3 contains 18 residues. Trimming at V came to 5 bases and at J to 5 bases, leaving 20 bases not matched to a gene. The CDR3 nucleotides are TGCAGCGTTTGGACAGTACCGACTATTAGCGGGAGAGGAGATACGCAGTATTTT. This sequence encodes CSVWTVPTISGRGDTQYF.

The J gene is TRBJ1-2, the V gene TRBV6-5; 9 nucleotides line up with TRBD1. CDR1 is MNHEY and CDR2 is SVGAGI in the germline V gene. This CDR3 region has 14 residues. Trimming cost V 8 bases and J 4 bases; bases outside gene matches: 8. In DNA, the CDR3 is TGTGCCAGCGCAAACAGGGGGCGCTTCTATGGCTACACCTTC. It encodes CASANRGRFYGYTF.

On this clone: Without the conserved terminal phenylalanine or tryptophan, this CDR3 likely stems from a read error. It is unclear where the CDR3 begins or ends on the DNA, so no DNA is shown, and the CDR3 is as TCRdb lists it. This chain connects TRBV20-1 to TRBJ2-3; the DNA was not used to check the table's D call, TRBD1. The CDR3 is made up of 11 amino acids, end residues included. Germline CDR1 and CDR2: DFQATT and SNEGSKA (reference sequence). CDR3 protein: CSATRGTAFRL.

The chain uses TRBV28 and TRBJ2-1; 9 bases are a match to TRBD2. CDR1 MDHEN and CDR2 SYDVKM come from the germline V gene. V shed 3 bases and J 9 bases; nucleotides not matched to a gene: 9. CDR3 length: 15 residues. The CDR3 sequence: CASSFLAGVGGEQFF. In DNA form, the CDR3 reads TGTGCCAGCAGTTTTTTAGCGGGAGTAGGAGGTGAGCAGTTCTTC.

The rearrangement uses TRBV29-1 and TRBJ2-3; possibly TRBD2 for D (7 bases). CDR1 is SQVTM, CDR2 ANQGSEA, per germline. There are 15 residues in the CDR3. Deletions cut 3 bases from V and 7 bases from J, with 20 bases between. CDR3 in amino acids: CSVEPGGRRDNTQYF. The CDR3 coding sequence is TGCAGCGTTGAGCCCGGCGGGAGAAGGGACAATACGCAGTATTTT.

This clone was seen a single time. This rearrangement joins TRBV7-9 to TRBJ2-3; D may be TRBD2 (7 bases). The V and J ends lost 5 bases and 6 bases respectively, with 24 bases between them. This CDR3 is built from 17 residues. Germline CDR1 reads SEHNR; CDR2 reads FQNEAQ (reference sequence). DNA of the CDR3: TGTGCCAGCAGCCCAGGAGGTGCGGGGGCTGTCGTTGATACGCAGTATTTT. Encoded protein: CASSPGGAGAVVDTQYF.

This clone appeared once. The J gene is TRBJ2-1, the V gene TRBV5-1; 13 nucleotides align to TRBD2. With 5 bases clipped from V and 8 bases from J, the junction kept 4 bases outside the gene matches. Germline lookup yields CDR1 SGHRS and CDR2 YFSETQ. This CDR3 is built from 14 residues. For the CDR3, the DNA is TGCGCCAGCAGGACTAGCGGGAGGCTCGATGAGCAGTTCTTC. Amino acid sequence: CASRTSGRLDEQFF.

V gene TRBV5-6 combines with J gene TRBJ2-1; D not resolved. V was clipped by 2 bases and J by 0 bases, with 9 bases between them. The CDR3 has 15 residues. CDR1 is SGHDT and CDR2 is YYEEEE in the germline V gene. In DNA form, the CDR3 reads TGTGCCAGCAGCTTAGGCGTAAGCTCCTACAATGAGCAGTTCTTC. Its translation: CASSLGVSSYNEQFF.

This clone occurred a few times. The gene calls are TRBV18 and TRBJ2-7; D is possibly TRBD1 (6 bases). The CDR3 length is 12 residues. Germline V gives CDR1 KGHSH, CDR2 LQKENI. The V end was cut by 3 bases, the J end by 3 bases, with 6 bases between. CDR3 in amino acids: CASSPGHYEQYF. The CDR3 DNA reads TGTGCCAGCTCACCGGGACACTACGAGCAGTACTTC.

The chain employs TRBV5-5 and TRBJ2-7; possibly TRBD1 for D (7 bases). V was pared by 2 bases and J by 1 base, with 10 bases between. CDR1 and CDR2 from the germline V gene are SGHKS and YYEKEE (reference sequence). This CDR3 comprises 14 residues. The CDR3 loop is CASSLAGGSYEQYF. The CDR3 region has the DNA TGTGCCAGCAGCTTAGCAGGGGGGTCCTACGAGCAGTACTTC. Filled out from reference TRBV5-5 and TRBJ2-7, the complete variable domain reads DAGVTQSPTHLIKTRGQQVTLRCSPISGHKSVSWYQQVLGQGPQFIFQYYEKEERGRGNFPDRFSARQFPNYSSELNVNALLLGDSALYLCASSLAGGSYEQYFGPGTRLTVT.

As concerns this clone: In the same sample, other DNA sequences code for this CDR3. The chain links TRBV6-4 to TRBJ2-3, with D possibly TRBD2 on 6 matching bases. Trimming left V 3 bases short and J 0 bases short, with 10 bases between. CDR1 MRHNA and CDR2 SNTAGT come from the germline V gene. The CDR3 runs to 15 residues. As DNA, the CDR3 is TGTGCCAGCAGTGAGGGAAGCGGGAGCACAGATACGCAGTATTTT. Its protein product is CASSEGSGSTDTQYF.

The chain recombines TRBV5-1 with TRBJ2-3; D is possibly TRBD1 or TRBD2 (6 bases each). This CDR3 spans 15 amino acids. Germline V gives CDR1 SGHRS, CDR2 YFSETQ. Trimming removed 0 bases from V and 6 bases from J, with 14 bases in between. The CDR3 loop reads CASSLGKGGRDTQYF. CDR3 DNA sequence: TGCGCCAGCAGCTTGGGGAAGGGGGGCCGGGATACGCAGTATTTT.

The rearrangement links TRBV7-9 to TRBJ2-7; D is possibly TRBD2 (6 bases). The CDR3 is made up of 14 amino acids. Germline-derived CDR1 and CDR2 are SEHNR and FQNEAQ (reference sequence). Trimming took 5 bases from V and 2 from J, leaving 13 bases between them. The CDR3 loop reads CASSDRDFTYEQYF. CDR3 bases: TGTGCCAGCAGCGACCGGGACTTTACCTACGAGCAGTACTTC.

J is TRBJ2-5 and V is TRBV6-6; 9 bases agree with TRBD1. The CDR3 totals 14 residues. CDR1 is MNHNY, CDR2 SVGAGI, per germline (reference sequence). The V and J ends lost 6 bases and 5 bases, in that order; junction bases with no gene match: 7. The chain's CDR3 is CASRGQGGWETQYF. The DNA of the CDR3 is TGTGCCAGCAGGGGACAGGGAGGTTGGGAGACCCAGTACTTC.

The chain uses TRBV2 and TRBJ1-4; no clear D gene. Deletions cut 6 bases from V and 5 bases from J, with 22 bases between. The CDR3 extends over 17 amino acids. From germline, CDR1 is SNHLY and CDR2 FYNNEI. CDR3 bases: TGTGCCAGCAGCTCCACCCCTCAATCCGGGTCCAATGAAAAACTGTTTTTT. This codes for CASSSTPQSGSNEKLFF. The full variable domain, with the rest looked up from reference TRBV2 and TRBJ1-4, is EPEVTQTPSHQVTQMGQEVILRCVPISNHLYFYWYRQILGQKVEFLVSFYNNEISEKSEIFDDQFSVERPDGSNFTLKIRSTKLEDSAMYFCASSSTPQSGSNEKLFFGSGTQLSVL.

V is TRBV6-1 and J is TRBJ1-2, with TRBD1 identical over 8 bases. Germline loops: CDR1 MNHNS, CDR2 SASEGT. J gave up 4 bases and V 7 bases, and 8 bases lay outside the gene matches. The CDR3 totals 14 residues. The CDR3 DNA reads TGTGCCAGCACCTCACAGGGGGGAGGCTATGGCTACACCTTC. Translating gives CASTSQGGGYGYTF.

V usage is TRBV4-2 and J usage is TRBJ2-7; 11 bases are a match to TRBD2. CDR3 length equals 16 residues. Losses at the gene ends were 0 bases for V and 5 bases for J; bases not matched to a gene: 6. Germline values: CDR1 LGHNA, CDR2 YNFKEQ. CDR3 sequence: CASSQDITSGSHEQYF. The CDR3 DNA is TGTGCCAGCAGCCAAGATATCACTAGCGGGAGTCACGAGCAGTACTTC.

At least ten counts were recorded for this clone. The chain has TRBV6-4 and TRBJ2-2; 9 bases are a match to TRBD2. Germline values: CDR1 MRHNA, CDR2 SNTAGT. Losses at the gene ends were 3 bases for V and 2 bases for J; bases not matched to a gene: 4. The CDR3 has 16 amino acids. CDR3: CASSDSGTSNTGELFF. CDR3 bases: TGTGCCAGCAGTGATTCGGGGACTAGCAACACCGGGGAGCTGTTTTTT.